The T cell receptor beta chain under discussion was sequenced for a study of cytomegalovirus exposure and HLA in healthy donors (dated by TCRdb to about 2017). For context, the study as a whole: According to an earlier analysis of a few hundred of the donors, 150 million to 200 million T cells yielded over 100 million unique TCR beta sequences and around 300 Gb of sequence data. The study profiled the T cell repertoires of under 850 subjects by immunosequencing and related them to cytomegalovirus serostatus. All discovery cohort repertoires had been generated on a single sequencing platform. A separate validation cohort of approximately 130 different subjects was used in addition to the roughly 700-subject first cohort. Rather than drawing on any new phenotypic data, the later analysis identified candidate immune exposures from TCR beta sequences and the way those sequences occurred across donors. HLA typing included class I and class II loci at four-digit resolution. Roughly 300 gigabases of sequencing data and approximately 85 million unique TCR sequences were included in an early release covering about 620 HLA-typed donors. An earlier analysis of about 620 of the donors applied high-throughput TCR beta sequencing to assess whether each TCR beta V gene segment acted as functional or pseudogenic. To predict cytomegalovirus infection status, the study combined high-throughput TCR immunosequencing, statistical association of individual TCRs with disease status, and machine learning. On average, approximately 250,000 unique TCR beta nucleotide sequences were sequenced per donor among 350 to 400 genotyped donors of the cohort, with roughly 20% of those sequences being non-productive. A later genetic analysis used genome-wide SNP genotypes for 398 of the 666 donors, treating that subset as a discovery cohort. Because of strong linkage in the cohort, five DR-DQ haplotypes were treated as single units for association and clustering. Typing coverage differed by locus: A, B, C, DRB1 and DQB1 were typed in about 629-640 donors, DQA1 in about 550, DPA1 in some 610, and DPB1 in 472. Of the 350 to 400 genotyped donors, about 84% fell in the genetic ancestry cluster associated with self-reported Caucasian donors. The study was designed to test whether signatures of past pathogen exposure could be identified by cataloging public T cell receptors. To study patterns of TCR occurrence, a later analysis re-analyzed previously published TCR beta repertoires from more than 550 donors and added high-resolution HLA genotyping. Donor age, sex, ethnicity and CMV serostatus were collected together with the repertoire data.

The cohort consisted of some 730 healthy bone marrow donors. At the time of sampling, all cohort members were nominally healthy, though unrecorded immune exposures were likely present. The donor tested CMV seronegative, placing the donor among the 350 to 400 seronegative members of the cohort. A peripheral blood sample was collected from each donor, and TCR beta sequencing was performed on peripheral blood mononuclear cells. The Qiagen DNeasy Blood Extraction Kit was used to extract genomic DNA from the blood cell samples. Libraries were built with the immunoSEQ multiplex PCR assay. For the multiplex PCR, a mixture combining 60 forward primers for TCR Vbeta segments and 13 reverse primers for TCR Jbeta segments was used. A multiplex PCR assay on genomic DNA amplified the CDR3 region of rearranged TCR beta genes. Amplified TCR beta libraries were sequenced as 87-base-pair reads on the Illumina HiSeq System. Under the source paper's analysis protocol: In a later analysis, 70 million to 95 million unique TCR beta chains were counted across the 666 repertoires, and approximately 9.9 million of these chains were shared by at least two donors. A nearest-neighbor algorithm error-corrected the raw reads and collapsed the reads into unique sequences, merging closely related sequences to remove PCR and sequencing errors. To assign V, D and J gene segments, CDR3 sequences were aligned to IMGT reference sequences. Each retained sequence needed at least a six-nucleotide match to both a V gene segment and a J gene segment. Rearrangements were classified as productive when the CDR3 lacked stop codons and remained in frame with V and J, and all other rearrangements were classified as non-productive. Following IMGT convention, CDR3 was defined as the stretch from the second conserved V-encoded cysteine up to the conserved J-encoded phenylalanine. The earlier analysis of about 620 of the donors excluded sequences that lacked an unambiguous match to a single V gene segment. An earlier analysis of approximately 590 of the donors classified V segments as functional when productive rearrangements were above 56.7% and as segregating when the standard deviation between donors was above 5%. A statistical classification framework was developed to diagnose cytomegalovirus status using the catalog of TCR beta chain sequences. V and J gene assignment, in a later analysis, came from comparing TCR nucleotide sequences with IMGT/GENE-DB human TR gene sequences. In a later analysis, CDR3 sequences and most-parsimonious VDJ recombination scenarios were assigned using the TCRdist pipeline. A later analysis defined each TCR beta chain by its CDR3 amino acid sequence plus V-gene family, and excluded reads lacking a unique V-gene family. A later analysis removed over 500 highly shared, low-generation-probability nucleotide sequences to deal with suspected cross-contamination and a sequencing artifact. In a later analysis, a clonal expansion index for each public chain was calculated from normalized within-repertoire ranks of inferred template counts. In a later analysis, generation probabilities were computed with a VDJ recombination model fitted to out-of-frame rearrangements, and the resulting probabilities were checked against IGoR. In a later analysis, TCR-TCR, TCR-HLA and TCR-CMV co-occurrence was scored with hypergeometric tests, and a repertoire-size bias correction was applied to TCR pairs. False discovery rates were estimated in a later analysis by permuting HLA or CMV assignments 20 times. A later analysis grouped co-occurring TCRs with DBSCAN, adding TCRdist sequence similarity when clustering within HLA-allele-positive subsets. Repertoires with fewer than 30,000 or more than 120,000 public chains, plus five repertoires with anomalous nucleotide sharing, were excluded from co-occurrence clustering. TCRdb carries this immuneACCESS record with in-frame sequences only. Its versions omit some clonotypes, under half of them owing to an unresolved V gene in the studies checked, with the rest unexplained. That table gives V, J and clone size, and the DNA gave D and trimming. Recorded for this sample are 150,000 to 200,000 clones; 79% of them occurred a single time. Of the sample, more than 1.5% is held by the ten largest clones.

Regarding this clone: What this receptor recognizes is not known. Base qualities are missing; no much larger clone stands one base away.

Overall study results and their limits: Several of the top co-occurrence clusters appeared to be linked to parvovirus B19, influenza, CMV and Epstein-Barr virus, according to a later analysis. Presence/absence analyses assumed roughly uniform sequencing depth across donors, an assumption that may not hold. Because the 87-base-pair reads could not distinguish some IMGT-functional V segments, including TRBV6-2 and TRBV6-3, those segments were excluded. A later genetic analysis reported fewer N-insertions in productive TCRs among donors in an Asian-associated ancestry cluster than the roughly 700-donor mean. Because HLA typing was unavailable for some donors at each locus, only the typed subset was used in association tests. The study listed 170 or so TCR beta chains as associated with cytomegalovirus. A further reported finding was that TCR beta sequences accurately predicted the HLA-A and HLA-B alleles for most subjects in the first cohort. Correlated functional status among segregating V segments might reflect linkage disequilibrium, but an unknown experimental factor could not be ruled out. Three of the identified cytomegalovirus-associated TCR beta chains were confirmed in vitro to be specific for cytomegalovirus antigens. Most TCR sequences were seen in very few donors, while some public TCRs were found in many individuals. In a later genetic analysis, a missense DCLRE1C variant was associated with V-gene and J-gene trimming of TCR beta chains, and the association was replicated in an independent cohort. In a later analysis, most CMV-associated TCR beta chains were found to appear HLA-restricted, with HLA associations seemingly driven largely by CMV exposure. In a later analysis, HLA-associated TCR beta chains showed more clonal expansion and lower generation probabilities than non-associated chains that were equally common. The earlier analysis of approximately 560 of the donors excluded roughly 17 rarely observed V segments, including chromosome 9 orphons, because counts were too low. A cluster of highly shared sequence variants was judged likely to be a technical artifact of the sequencing pipeline. The authors suggested that the approach could potentially be extended to other disease states and immunological phenotypes. Cytomegalovirus status was reported to be diagnosed by the classifier with high specificity and sensitivity in both the original and validation cohorts. A later analysis associated 16,951 TCR beta sequences with specific HLA alleles at a false discovery rate of 0.05. The cohort was sequenced for TCR beta chains only, and without alpha or paired-chain data the features that could be detected were limited. When HLA alleles, especially DR and DQ, strongly co-occurred, attributing TCR associations to individual alleles was difficult. Broadly in line with IMGT annotations, most TCR beta V segments showed up in productive rearrangements about 87% or about 30% of the time in an earlier analysis of several hundred of the donors. A later analysis found that TCR association rates varied across HLA loci, with DRB1 alleles showing the most associated TCRs and HLA-C alleles the fewest. CMV serostatus was the only immune exposure information available for the cohort.

CDR1 is given as MNHEY and CDR2 as SVGAGI, both from the germline V gene. From the cysteine up to the phenylalanine, the CDR3 has a length of 12 residues. Just the 36-base CDR3 DNA is kept, in frame starting at base 1. Deletion took 7 bases off V and 5 bases off J, with a span of 11 bases between the germline ends. Sequencing used PBMCs. This receptor was taken from a woman in her 50s in good health and CMV-seronegative. The rearranged chain carries TRBV6-5 and TRBJ2-5; tentative D gene TRBD1, with 6 bases matching. The bases are TGTGCCAGCAACAGGGTGGGGGAGACCCAGTACTTC. This encodes CASNRVGETQYF.